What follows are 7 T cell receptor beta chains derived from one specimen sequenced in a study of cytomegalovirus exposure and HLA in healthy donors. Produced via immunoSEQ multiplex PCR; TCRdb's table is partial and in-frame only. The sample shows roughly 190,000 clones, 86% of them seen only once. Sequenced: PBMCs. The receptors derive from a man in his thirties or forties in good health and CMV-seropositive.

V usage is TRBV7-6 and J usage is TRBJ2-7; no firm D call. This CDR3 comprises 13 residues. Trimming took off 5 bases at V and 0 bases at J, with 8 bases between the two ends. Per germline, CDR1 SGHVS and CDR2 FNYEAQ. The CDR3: CASSPPTSYEQYF. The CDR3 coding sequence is TGTGCCAGCAGCCCGCCAACCTCCTACGAGCAGTACTTC.

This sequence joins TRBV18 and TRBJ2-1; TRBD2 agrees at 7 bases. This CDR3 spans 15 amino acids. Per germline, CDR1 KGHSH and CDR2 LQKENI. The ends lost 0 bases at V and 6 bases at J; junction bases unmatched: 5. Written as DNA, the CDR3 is TGTGCCAGCTCACCACCGTCGCAGCGGGGCAATGAGCAGTTCTTC. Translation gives CASSPPSQRGNEQFF. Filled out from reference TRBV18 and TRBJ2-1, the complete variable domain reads NAGVMQNPRHLVRRRGQEARLRCSPMKGHSHVYWYRQLPEEGLKFMVYLQKENIIDESGMPKERFSAEFPKEGPSILRIQQVVRGDSAAYFCASSPPSQRGNEQFFGPGTRLTVL.

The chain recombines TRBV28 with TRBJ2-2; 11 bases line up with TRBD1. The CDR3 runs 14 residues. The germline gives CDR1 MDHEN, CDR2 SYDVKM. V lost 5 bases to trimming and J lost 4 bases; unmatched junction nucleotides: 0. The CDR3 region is CASSGTGGTGELFF. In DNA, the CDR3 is TGTGCCAGCAGTGGGACAGGGGGCACCGGGGAGCTGTTTTTT.

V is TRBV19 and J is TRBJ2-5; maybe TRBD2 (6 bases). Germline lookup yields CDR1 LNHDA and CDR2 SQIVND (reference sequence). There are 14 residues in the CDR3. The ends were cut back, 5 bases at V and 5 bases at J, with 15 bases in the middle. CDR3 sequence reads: CASSETRGRETQYF. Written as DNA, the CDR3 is TGTGCCAGTAGTGAGACTAGGGGCCGGGAGACCCAGTACTTC.

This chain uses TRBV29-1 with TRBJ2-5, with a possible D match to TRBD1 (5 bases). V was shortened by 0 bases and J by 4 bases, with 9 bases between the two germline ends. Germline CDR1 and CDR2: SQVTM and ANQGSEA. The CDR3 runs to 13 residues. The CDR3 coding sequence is TGCAGCGTTGAAGATCGGCAGGGAGAGACCCAGTACTTC. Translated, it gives CSVEDRQGETQYF.

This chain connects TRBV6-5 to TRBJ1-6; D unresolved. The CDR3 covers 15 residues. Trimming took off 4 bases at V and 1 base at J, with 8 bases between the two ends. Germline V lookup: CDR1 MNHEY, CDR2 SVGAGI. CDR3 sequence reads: CASSSGPSYNSPLHF. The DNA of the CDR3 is TGTGCCAGCAGTTCCGGACCTTCCTATAATTCACCCCTCCACTTT.

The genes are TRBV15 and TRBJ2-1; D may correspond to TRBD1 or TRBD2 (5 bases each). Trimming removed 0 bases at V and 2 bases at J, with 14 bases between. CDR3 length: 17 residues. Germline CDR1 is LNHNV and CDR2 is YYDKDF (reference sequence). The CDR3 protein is CATSRERGTGAYNEQFF. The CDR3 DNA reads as TGTGCCACCAGCAGAGAACGGGGAACAGGAGCCTACAATGAGCAGTTCTTC.